This T cell receptor beta chain was documented in a study of regulatory T cells in long-lasting Graves disease. Both iRepertoire HTBI primers and Arm-PCR of CDR3 regions were used to build the TCR beta libraries. TCRdb reanalysed the multiplex PCR reads using MiXCR and keeps one entry per CDR3 protein. The sample records about 420,000 distinct CDR3 sequences, about 17% being singletons. As to time point: newly diagnosed GD, antithyroid drugs for less than 3 months. The TCR library used RNA extracted from PBMCs. EDTA tubes received about 10 milliliters of collected peripheral blood. Looked up from germline, CDR1 is SGHRS and CDR2 is YFSETQ. J lost 3 bases, V lost 5 bases, and 5 bases had no gene match. The CDR3 spans 15 residues. This same sample was also taken into another study, of T cells in Graves' hyperthyroidism and ophthalmopathy.

The sequences come from peripheral blood mononuclear cells (PBMCs), collected at new diagnosis, from a patient treated with antithyroid drugs. V gene TRBV5-1 combines with J gene TRBJ2-3, with 11 positions matching TRBD2. This TCR was recovered from a woman aged 18 to 35 with Graves disease. CDR3 amino acids: CASRMGLAVTDTQYF. The DNA for the CDR3 is TGCGCCAGCAGAATGGGACTAGCGGTTACAGATACGCAGTATTTT.